This TCR beta chain emerged from a study of cytomegalovirus exposure and HLA in healthy donors. CDR1 MNHEY and CDR2 SMNVEV come from the germline V gene (reference sequence). This CDR3 spans 13 amino acids. Trimming took 2 bases from V and 6 from J; bases not matched to a gene: 2. The PCR employed 60 Vbeta primers together with 13 Jbeta primers. TCRdb's copy holds only in-frame clones and misses some; the assay was immunoSEQ multiplex PCR. The table has about 140,000 clones, over 75% seen once; the top ten hold under 2.5%. General study findings and limits: HLA allele associations emerged for 16,951 TCR beta sequences in a later analysis, at 0.05 false discovery rate. The classifier was said to identify cytomegalovirus status with high specificity and sensitivity. In a later analysis, a missense DCLRE1C variant was linked to TCR beta V- and J-gene trimming.

Worth noting for this clone: Its antigen remains unidentified.

The V and J genes are TRBV27 and TRBJ1-2, with TRBD1 matching over 8 bases. The receptor's source is a man aged 25 to 40 in good health and CMV-seronegative. The sample consisted of PBMCs. DNA for the CDR3: TGTGCCAGCAGTTTAGGACAGGGAAATGGCTACACCTTC. It yields the protein CASSLGQGNGYTF.